This T cell receptor (beta chain) was found in a study of Ad26.COV2.S vaccination and SARS-CoV-2 variants. This table comes from immunoSEQ multiplex PCR, and its TCRdb copy is limited to in-frame clones, with some not included. Among roughly 380,000 clones, around 89% were seen once, and the ten largest hold 3.6%. The treatment here: some 20 received Ad26.COV2.S at low or high dose, single or two shots; about 5 received placebo; per-sample allocation not given. Day 63 following the first vaccine or placebo injection was when the samples were taken. General study findings and limits: Possibly, TCR breadth and depth analyses underestimated total T cell responses. Vaccinated individuals (as opposed to placebo recipients) had higher spike-specific TCR breadth. Vaccinees reportedly had broad spike-specific CD8+ and CD4+ T cell responses.

Per the germline V gene, CDR1 is SGDLS and CDR2 is YYNGEE. The J segment lost 9 bases and the V segment lost 3 bases, leaving 4 bases of the junction unmatched. The CDR3 spans 12 residues. This clone occurred a few times. Its antigen is unknown. The source material was peripheral blood, sampled in a trial of Ad26.COV2.S vaccine versus placebo. The rearrangement joins TRBV9 to TRBJ2-7; TRBD1 matches 9 bases. This TCR derives from a person aged 18 to 59 who received the Ad26.COV2.S COVID-19 vaccine or a placebo. The CDR3 DNA reads as TGTGCCAGCAGCGCCCGGACAGGGGCGCAGTACTTC. Translating gives CASSARTGAQYF.